This T cell receptor beta chain was sequenced during a study of cytomegalovirus exposure and HLA in healthy donors. Regarding the study as a whole: Immune exposure information available was restricted to CMV serostatus.

The CDR3 covers 15 residues. V lost 1 base to trimming and J lost 4 bases; unmatched junction nucleotides: 2. Germline-derived CDR1 and CDR2 are SGDLS and YYNGEE. Comment on this clone: The antigen remains unidentified.

PCR used 60 Vbeta primers and 13 Jbeta primers. TCRdb's copy holds only in-frame clones and misses some; the assay was immunoSEQ multiplex PCR. The repertoire has about 100,000 clones, about 80% of them found once; the top ten carry roughly 4.1%. The chain uses TRBV9 and TRBJ2-3; TRBD2 matches 11 bases. The receptor was isolated from a middle-aged man in good health and CMV-seronegative. Material: PBMCs. The CDR3 sequence is CASSVIAGGADTQYF. The CDR3 bases are TGTGCCAGCAGCGTAATAGCGGGGGGGGCAGATACGCAGTATTTT.